The T cell receptor (beta chain) described here comes from a study of vaccination and CD4 T cells after COVID-19. Germline V gene lookup returns CDR1 SGHRS and CDR2 YFSETQ. This CDR3 comprises 17 residues. V lost 4 bases and J 4 bases, leaving 23 bases between the germline ends. The Oncomine TCR Beta short-read assay generated sequence data from the DNA of cultured CD4+ T cells. TCRdb redid the calling of the PCR reads with MiXCR, one entry per CDR3 protein. The data contain approximately 11,000 distinct CDR3 sequences, 20% to 25% of them singletons. Note on this clonotype: What it binds is unknown.

As for treatment: roughly 10-day PBMC culture with coronavirus spike peptide pools or control peptides (ViraFEST assay). Sequences were derived from CD4+ T cells from blood, cultured in vitro, sampled before SARS-CoV-2 vaccination. This rearrangement joins TRBV5-1 to TRBJ2-5; TRBD2 might be the D (5 bases). The source of this sequence is a human donor who received a COVID-19 vaccine. Here the CDR3 DNA reads TGCGCCAGCAGCACCCAGAGGATTGGAGGAGAAGGAGAGACCCAGTACTTC. This codes for CASSTQRIGGEGETQYF.